The clone carrying this T cell receptor (beta chain) was seen a few times. Its antigen is unidentified. Germline CDR1 reads SGHVS; CDR2 reads FNYEAQ. The CDR3 covers 17 residues. V trimming: 7 bases; J trimming: 3 bases; junction bases outside the gene matches: 15. These data belong to a study of T cell repertoires in cytomegalovirus infection. Study-level background: Indications came from public TCR beta signatures; they pointed to CMV infection and to a matching HLA type.

Study outcomes and limitations: Summed frequency of shared TCR beta families picked out CMV carriers who also had the relevant HLA. Clonotype analysis showed dominance of the ex vivo response by HLA-C-restricted CMV-specific TCR beta clonotypes.

A single record per CDR3 protein comes from TCRdb applying MiXCR to the reads. The sample comprises 600,000 to 800,000 distinct CDR3 sequences, 20% to 25% of which are singletons, and approximately 8% rests with the top ten. The chain carries TRBV7-6 and TRBJ1-2; 9 nucleotides line up with TRBD1. The source is a human donor in good health (CMV status not recorded). Some clones in this sample may be carry-over from other donors' samples. The material sequenced was CD8+ T cells from PBMCs. The CDR3 nucleotides read TGTGCCAGCACCCCTCGGACCGGGACAGGGAGTGACTATGGCTACACCTTC. Protein product: CASTPRTGTGSDYGYTF.